The source of this T cell receptor beta chain is a study of blood T cell repertoires in COVID-19. In the study's own analysis: Amplified reference gene primers provided the basis for estimating nucleated cell counts. TCRdb's copy holds only in-frame clones and misses some; the assay was immunoSEQ multiplex PCR. Clone size and V and J calls were adopted from that table, with D and trimming inferred from the DNA. Altogether 110,000 or so clones are present, 85% being singletons, with the ten largest covering 10% to 15%. In germline, CDR1 is MNHEY, CDR2 SVGEGT. V shed 4 bases and J shed 2 bases, with 15 bases lying between them. The CDR3 is made up of 15 amino acids.

The chain joins TRBV6-2 or TRBV6-3 to TRBJ2-7; D remains ambiguous. This receptor was taken from a human donor in a cohort sampled during active COVID-19. The source material was peripheral blood. In nucleotides, the CDR3 is TGTGCCAGCAGTTTAGTTGGCGGCTCACCCTACGAGCAGTACTTC. It translates to CASSLVGGSPYEQYF.